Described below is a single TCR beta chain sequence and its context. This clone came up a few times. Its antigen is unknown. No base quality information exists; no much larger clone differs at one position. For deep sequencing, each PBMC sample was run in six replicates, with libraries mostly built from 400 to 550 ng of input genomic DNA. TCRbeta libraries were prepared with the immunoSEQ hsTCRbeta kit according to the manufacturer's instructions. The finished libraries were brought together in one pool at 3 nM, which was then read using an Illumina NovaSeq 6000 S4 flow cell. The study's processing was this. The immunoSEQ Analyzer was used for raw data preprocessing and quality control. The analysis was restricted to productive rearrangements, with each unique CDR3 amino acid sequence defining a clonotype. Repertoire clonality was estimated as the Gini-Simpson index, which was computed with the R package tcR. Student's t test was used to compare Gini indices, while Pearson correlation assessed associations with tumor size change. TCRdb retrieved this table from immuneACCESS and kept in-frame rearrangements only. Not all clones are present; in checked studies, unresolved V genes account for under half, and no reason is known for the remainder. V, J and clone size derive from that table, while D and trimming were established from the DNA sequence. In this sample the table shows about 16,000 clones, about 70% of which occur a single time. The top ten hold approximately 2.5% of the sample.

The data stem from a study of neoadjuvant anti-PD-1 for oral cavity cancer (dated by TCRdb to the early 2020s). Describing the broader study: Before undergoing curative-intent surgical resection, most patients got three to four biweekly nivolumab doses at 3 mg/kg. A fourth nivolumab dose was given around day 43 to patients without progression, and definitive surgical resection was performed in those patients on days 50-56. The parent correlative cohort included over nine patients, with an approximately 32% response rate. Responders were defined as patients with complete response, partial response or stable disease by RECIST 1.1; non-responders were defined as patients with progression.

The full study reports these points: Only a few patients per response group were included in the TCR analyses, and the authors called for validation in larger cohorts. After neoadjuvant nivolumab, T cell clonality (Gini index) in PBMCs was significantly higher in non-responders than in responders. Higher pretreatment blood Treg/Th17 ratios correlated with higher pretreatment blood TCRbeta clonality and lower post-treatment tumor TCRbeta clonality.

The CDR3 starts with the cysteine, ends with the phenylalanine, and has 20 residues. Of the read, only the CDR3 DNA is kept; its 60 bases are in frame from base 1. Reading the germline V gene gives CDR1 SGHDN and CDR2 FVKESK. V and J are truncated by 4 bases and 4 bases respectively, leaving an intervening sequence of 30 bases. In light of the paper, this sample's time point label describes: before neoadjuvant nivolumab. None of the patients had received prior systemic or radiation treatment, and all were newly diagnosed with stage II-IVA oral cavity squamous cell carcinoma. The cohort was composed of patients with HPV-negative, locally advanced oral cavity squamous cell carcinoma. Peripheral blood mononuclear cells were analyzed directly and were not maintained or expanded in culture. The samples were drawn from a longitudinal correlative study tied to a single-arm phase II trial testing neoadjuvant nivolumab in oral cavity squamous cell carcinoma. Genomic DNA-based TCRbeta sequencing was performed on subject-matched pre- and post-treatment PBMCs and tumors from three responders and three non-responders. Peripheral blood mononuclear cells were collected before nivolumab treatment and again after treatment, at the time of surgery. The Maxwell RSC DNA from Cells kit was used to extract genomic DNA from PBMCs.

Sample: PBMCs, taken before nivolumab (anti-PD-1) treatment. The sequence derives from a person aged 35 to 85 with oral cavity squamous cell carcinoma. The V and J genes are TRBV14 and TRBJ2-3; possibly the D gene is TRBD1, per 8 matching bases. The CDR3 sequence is CASSRGPGPDRGGWADTQYF. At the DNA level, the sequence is TGTGCCAGCAGCCGCGGGCCAGGCCCTGACAGGGGAGGGTGGGCAGATACGCAGTATTTT.